Described below is a single T cell receptor (beta chain) sequence and its context. This clonotype was counted ten times or more. Its specific antigen is unknown. No base-level quality is on record; no much larger clone is a single base apart. TCR beta CDR3 regions were amplified from RNA transcripts. The first round of RT-PCR for the TCR CDR3 was performed with the HTBI primer set and the Qiagen OneStep RT-PCR kit. A second multiplex PCR round built the libraries, followed by size selection and purification. Paired-end sequencing of the libraries was performed with 100 bp reads on an Illumina HiSeq2000. The authors' analysis ran thus. SOAPnuke was used to process the raw data, with reads discarded if the reads contained adapters or uncalled bases, had a mean Phred below 15, or lacked an exact constant-primer or identifier match. High-quality paired reads were merged using COPE v1.2.5, and each unique nucleotide sequence was defined as a clonotype. MiTCR v1.1 was used to align clonotypes to the IMGT TRBV, TRBD and TRBJ reference segments. Analysis was restricted to V-J combinations with a frequency above 0.0001, which covered roughly 99% of repertoires. The TCS score was defined as the ratio of F50 (clonal expansion) to E x V (chaos), calculated using BLOSUM62-based TCRdist between CDR3 peptides within each V-J. Welch's t-statistics and random forest reduced around 520 V-J features to 13, which were used in a naive Bayes classifier (R e1071). TCRdb applied fastp at Q25 and MiXCR to the public reads, then kept only in-frame beta chains. For every CDR3 protein sequence, its rows merge into one entry that carries the most common genes and DNA. The V and J calls and clone size are TCRdb's, not the authors'. The sample table lists some 250,000 distinct CDR3 sequences, about 15% of them with a count of one. The ten biggest clones cover about an eighth of the sample.

Hyperthyroidism patients were aged 18 to 65 years and newly diagnosed, with disease duration of less than 2 months. Exclusion was applied to patients with uncontrolled infections, other autoimmune diseases, pregnancy or lactation. Diagnoses were based on clinical symptoms, serum thyroxine and TRAb, thyroid ultrasound and orbital computed tomography. Blood from progressor patients was drawn when they were first diagnosed with hyperthyroidism, before any ophthalmopathy symptoms appeared. PBMCs were isolated from 7.5 to 10 ml of fresh peripheral blood by Ficoll-Paque density gradient centrifugation. Patients classed as progressors first received a Graves' hyperthyroidism diagnosis and then went on to develop ophthalmopathy during follow-up. Total RNA was extracted using Trizol reagent, and RNA quality was assessed on an Agilent 2100 Bioanalyzer. CDR3 length: 14 amino acids, cysteine to phenylalanine. The DNA shown is the 42-base CDR3, in frame from base 1. CDR1 and CDR2, looked up from the germline V gene, are SGHTA and FQGTGA. V trim: 2 bases; J trim: 8 bases; unmatched bases: 5.

The sample originates from a study of T cells in Graves' hyperthyroidism and ophthalmopathy (dated by TCRdb to 2018 to 2020). A note on the overall study: Peripheral blood samples were taken at initial diagnosis, before any treatment was given. To identify distinguishing TCR V-J signatures, a discovery cohort of some 100 patients was used, comprising roughly 45 with Graves' ophthalmopathy and some 57 with stable Graves' hyperthyroidism. Whether ophthalmopathy could be predicted prospectively was tested in an independent validation cohort made up of 18 to 20 hyperthyroidism patients plus 17 patients who later progressed to ophthalmopathy. The roughly 100 discovery patients were randomly split 7:3 into training and test sets. The study also compared thyroid tissue and blood T-cell repertoires from 6 or 7 Graves' hyperthyroidism patients. Once sampling was done, hyperthyroidism patients were given methimazole at a starting dose of 30 mg daily, whereas ophthalmopathy patients were given high-dose intravenous methylprednisolone. The paper reports TCR Vbeta CDR3 sequencing of over 130 peripheral blood samples: fewer than 50 ophthalmopathy, under 85 hyperthyroidism and 17 progressor patients. General findings and caveats noted by the study authors: No statistical method was used to set the sample size in advance, and investigators knew the group allocation. A model built on a 13 V-J signature distinguished ophthalmopathy from stable hyperthyroidism, reaching about 88% sensitivity and 81.08% specificity in cross-validation and 80%/75% in testing. Most expanded thyroid clonotypes (frequency above 0.001) were also detected in blood, suggesting blood repertoires may reflect thyroid immune responses. During validation, the model predicted progression to ophthalmopathy a median of approximately 6.5 months ahead of onset, with approximately 70% sensitivity and 72.22% specificity.

Source material: blood. The chain was built from TRBV7-3 and TRBJ2-3; the central 9 bases match TRBD2. The sequence was obtained from a woman between 40 and 55 years old with Graves' hyperthyroidism that later progressed to Graves' ophthalmopathy. The CDR3 protein is CASSLAGGPGTQYF. The DNA reads as follows: TGTGCCAGCAGCTTAGCGGGAGGGCCGGGTACGCAGTATTTT.